Detailed here is one T cell receptor beta chain. Its target is not known. The length of the CDR3 is 12 residues. Germline-derived CDR1 and CDR2 are MDHEN and SYDVKM. The ends were cut back, 6 bases at V and 2 bases at J, with 6 bases in the middle. This entry belongs to a study of shared clonotypes between healthy human individuals. General study points: Researchers sampled blood only, noting tissue repertoires likely differ. All-four-donor shared clonotypes had higher generation probabilities than non-shared clonotypes did.

Libraries were prepared by immunoSEQ multiplex PCR; TCRdb keeps only in-frame clonotypes and omits some of them. The table lists some 500,000 clones, roughly 95% of them singletons. The chain employs TRBV28 and TRBJ2-3; D remains unclear. The sequence derives from a woman under 40 in good health. Material: naive CD4+ T cells sorted from blood. Described subset: CD45RA+ positively selected. CDR3 DNA sequence: TGTGCCAGCAGCCTTACCACAGATACGCAGTATTTT. It specifies CASSLTTDTQYF. Filled out from reference TRBV28 and TRBJ2-3, the complete variable domain reads DVKVTQSSRYLVKRTGEKVFLECVQDMDHENMFWYRQDPGLGLRLIYFSYDVKMKEKGDIPEGYSVSREKKERFSLILESASTNQTSMYLCASSLTTDTQYFGPGTRLTVL.